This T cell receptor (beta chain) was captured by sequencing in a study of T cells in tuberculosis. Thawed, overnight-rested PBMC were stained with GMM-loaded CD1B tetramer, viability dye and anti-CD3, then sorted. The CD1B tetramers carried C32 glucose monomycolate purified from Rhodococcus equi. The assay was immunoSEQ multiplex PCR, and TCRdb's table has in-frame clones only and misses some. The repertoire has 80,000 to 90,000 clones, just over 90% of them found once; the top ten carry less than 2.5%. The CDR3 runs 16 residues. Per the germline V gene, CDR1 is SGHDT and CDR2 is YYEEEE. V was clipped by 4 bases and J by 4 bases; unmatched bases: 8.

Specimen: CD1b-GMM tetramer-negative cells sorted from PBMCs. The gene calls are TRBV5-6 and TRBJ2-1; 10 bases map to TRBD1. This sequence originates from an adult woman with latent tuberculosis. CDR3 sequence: CASSPSDRGSYNEQFF. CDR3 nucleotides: TGTGCCAGCAGCCCCTCGGACAGGGGGTCGTACAATGAGCAGTTCTTC.